This T cell receptor beta chain is from a study of response to subunit inactivated influenza vaccine. Study results and caveats: The study's authors posited that every seasonal influenza vaccination enlists few new T cells.

In its sample, this clonotype was seen a few times. The target antigen is unknown. TCRdb itself ran the RT-PCR reads through MiXCR, one entry per CDR3 protein. The sample contains 650,000 to 800,000 distinct CDR3 sequences, 18% of which appear only once. Germline lookup yields CDR1 DFQATT and CDR2 SNEGSKA (reference sequence). The CDR3 totals 14 residues. V dropped 3 bases and J dropped 7; count of bases not matched to a gene: 10. This sequence was found in a man aged 50-60 years who received an inactivated influenza vaccine. The chain has TRBV20-1 and TRBJ2-7; 9 bases are shared with TRBD2. The specimen comprised PBMCs from blood, sampled more than 4 days after vaccination. The CDR3 sequence: CSARLSGSREEQYF. The DNA for the CDR3 is TGCAGTGCTAGGCTTAGCGGGAGTAGAGAAGAGCAGTACTTC.